The T cell receptor (beta chain) under discussion was sequenced for a study of identifying expanded T cells in peripheral blood. Healthy donors had no documented immune events, such as infections, while sampled. Germline CDR1 DFQATT, CDR2 SNEGSKA (reference sequence). Between the trimmed V and J ends, which lost 3 bases and 6 bases, there was a span of 7 bases. The length of the CDR3 is 11 residues. Study-wide points: Differentially abundant clones: 0.95 to 1.5 between replicates, 15 to 17 at two to three weeks, approximately 19 at four.

Comment on this clone: Antigen specificity is unknown.

The protocol was immunoSEQ multiplex PCR, while the TCRdb copy is restricted to in-frame clones and leaves out a portion. The profile shows around 60,000 clones, over 75% of them singletons. Sequencing was performed on blood. This chain links TRBV20-1 with TRBJ2-3; no firm D call. This sequence was found in a person aged 18 to 70 in good health. The CDR3 bases are TGCAGTGCTAGTTCTATGGATACGCAGTATTTT. The encoded protein is CSASSMDTQYF.